The clone carrying this TCR beta chain was observed a few times. Its target is unknown. This sample stems from a study of T-cell memory formation after mild COVID-19. Study observations and caveats: Clones contracting day 15 to 85 were balanced CD4/CD8; later expanders leaned CD4+.

5'RACE, which relied on constant-segment primers, yielded TCR alpha and TCR beta cDNA libraries carrying sample barcodes and UMIs. MiXCR, run by TCRdb on the 5' RACE reads, gives a single entry per CDR3 protein. The table shows 220,000 or so distinct CDR3 sequences, with 9.5% to 10% occurring only once. The CDR3 extends over 14 amino acids. Trimming removed 5 bases from V and 2 bases from J, with 12 bases in between. From germline, CDR1 is SGHTA and CDR2 FQGNSA. The chain has TRBV7-2 and TRBJ2-5; D is undetermined. Source material: PBMCs or a T cell subset sorted from them (not recorded which). The TCR originated in a man aged 18 to 35 who had mild COVID-19 (a few samples of this study predate the infection). Cell type and time point are not known. The CDR3 DNA sequence: TGTGCCAGCAGCCCGAGCACGGATCAAGAGACCCAGTACTTC. Amino acids: CASSPSTDQETQYF.